This T cell receptor beta chain stems from a study of lymphopenia after photon versus proton radiotherapy. V gave up 4 bases and J gave up 9 bases, with 28 bases separating them. Germline values: CDR1 SGHDT, CDR2 YYEEEE. The CDR3 runs 17 residues. The repertoire was sequenced with immunoSEQ multiplex PCR; TCRdb's copy has only in-frame clones and lacks some. This table holds 65,000 or so clones, around 90% found once. The genes are TRBV5-6 and TRBJ2-5; D is undetermined. The source material was peripheral blood, sampled from a patient treated with proton-based radiotherapy. This sequence originates from an elderly man with esophageal cancer. CDR3 bases: TGTGCCAGCAGCCGACGCGGCTGGGTCGCGTCTGGCGTGGCCCAGTACTTC. Translating it yields CASSRRGWVASGVAQYF. Filled out from reference TRBV5-6 and TRBJ2-5, the complete variable domain reads DAGVTQSPTHLIKTRGQQVTLRCSPKSGHDTVSWYQQALGQGPQFIFQYYEEEERQRGNFPDRFSGHQFPNYSSELNVNALLLGDSALYLCASSRRGWVASGVAQYFGPGTRLLVL.